A single sample gave rise to the 20 T cell receptor beta chains below, sequenced in a study of T cells in Graves' hyperthyroidism and ophthalmopathy. Amplified regions were TCR beta CDR3 sequences from RNA transcripts. The primer set for the first-round RT-PCR of the TCR CDR3 was HTBI. TCRdb reprocessed the multiplex PCR reads via MiXCR and lists one record per CDR3 protein. Among roughly 400,000 distinct CDR3 sequences, about 14% were seen once, and the ten largest hold 28%. The sequenced material came from blood. These receptors all stem from a man aged 50-60 years with Graves' ophthalmopathy.

This clonotype was seen many times. The CDR3 is CASSFRWRGRTGELFF. In nucleotides, the CDR3 is TGTGCCAGCAGTTTTAGGTGGAGGGGGAGGACCGGGGAGCTGTTTTTT. The chain recombines TRBV28 with TRBJ2-2; D possibly uses TRBD1 or TRBD2 (6 bases each). The CDR3 spans 16 residues. The ends were cut back, 3 bases at V and 5 bases at J, with 16 bases in the middle. Germline V CDR1 and CDR2: MDHEN, SYDVKM. The full variable domain, completed using reference TRBV28 and TRBJ2-2, is DVKVTQSSRYLVKRTGEKVFLECVQDMDHENMFWYRQDPGLGLRLIYFSYDVKMKEKGDIPEGYSVSREKKERFSLILESASTNQTSMYLCASSFRWRGRTGELFFGEGSRLTVL.

This clonotype was seen many times. This chain links TRBV7-2 with TRBJ2-5, with a weak D call TRBD1 (5 bases). V shed 2 bases and J shed 5 bases, with 9 bases lying between them. Germline V gene sequence: CDR1 SGHTA, CDR2 FQGNSA. There are 13 residues in the CDR3. The CDR3 DNA sequence: TGTGCCAGCAGCTTACGGGCAGGGGAGACCCAGTACTTC. Residues: CASSLRAGETQYF.

This clonotype was found many times. The CDR3 loop is CASTDRTSGRARNEQYF. The CDR3 nucleotides read TGTGCCAGCACCGATCGGACTAGCGGGAGGGCACGAAACGAGCAGTACTTC. J is TRBJ2-7 and V is TRBV6-1; TRBD2 agrees at 15 bases. The CDR3 spans 17 residues. Trimming took 7 bases from V and 5 from J; bases not matched to a gene: 12. Germline V gene data show CDR1 as MNHNS and CDR2 as SASEGT.

The table lists this clonotype with many counts. The chain combines TRBV18 with TRBJ2-7, with 8 bases aligning to TRBD1. Germline V gives CDR1 KGHSH, CDR2 LQKENI. V lost 0 bases, J lost 6 bases, and 4 bases stayed unmatched. This CDR3 region has 14 residues. Here the CDR3 DNA reads TGTGCCAGCTCACCACCACAGGGGGTCGGCGAGCAGTACTTC. It translates to CASSPPQGVGEQYF.

This clonotype was seen ten or more times. The chain uses TRBV11-2 and TRBJ2-1; 8 bases line up with TRBD2. V lost 5 bases and J lost 6; bases outside the gene matches: 12. CDR1 and CDR2 from the germline V gene are SGHAT and FQNNGV. This CDR3 is 16 amino acids long. The CDR3 coding sequence is TGTGCCAGCAGCCCCCCTACGGGAGGGCCTTCCAATGAGCAGTTCTTC. Protein sequence: CASSPPTGGPSNEQFF.

This clonotype was seen many times. The V gene is TRBV3-1, the J gene TRBJ2-1; 9 bases agree with TRBD1. The CDR3 is 18 residues long. CDR1 and CDR2 from the germline V gene are LGHDT and YNNKEL (reference sequence). V lost 1 base and J lost 0; bases outside the gene matches: 7. CDR3 region: CASSQAGTGRSSYNEQFF. The CDR3 DNA reads TGTGCCAGCAGCCAAGCCGGGACAGGGAGGAGCTCCTACAATGAGCAGTTCTTC.

This clonotype was observed a few times. The V and J genes are TRBV20-1 and TRBJ2-7; D tentatively fits TRBD1 or TRBD2 (5 bases each). CDR3 size: 14 residues. Trimming shortened V by 5 bases and J by 0 bases, and 14 bases separated the two germline ends. CDR1 DFQATT and CDR2 SNEGSKA come from the germline V gene (reference sequence). The DNA for the CDR3 is TGCAGTGCTGGGGGTCTACCCAACTCCTACGAGCAGTACTTC. Amino acid sequence: CSAGGLPNSYEQYF.

V usage is TRBV20-1 and J usage is TRBJ1-4; D call uncertain. The V end was cut by 1 base, the J end by 6 bases, with 12 bases between. The CDR3 is made up of 14 amino acids. Per germline, CDR1 DFQATT and CDR2 SNEGSKA (reference sequence). The CDR3 DNA is TGCAGTGCTAGAGCGGGCAGCATCGATGAAAAACTGTTTTTT. This codes for CSARAGSIDEKLFF.

J is TRBJ2-5 and V is TRBV7-9; TRBD2 might be the D (6 bases). The germline V gene has CDR1 SEHNR and CDR2 FQNEAQ (reference sequence). Trimming took 5 bases from V and 2 from J, leaving 12 bases between them. This CDR3 comprises 14 residues. In DNA form, the CDR3 reads TGTGCCAGCAGCCCCCGGAGGGCTCAAGAGACCCAGTACTTC. It translates to CASSPRRAQETQYF.

This clonotype showed up many times. The gene calls are TRBV29-1 and TRBJ1-1; 9 bases map to TRBD1. This CDR3 has 14 residues. Germline V gene data show CDR1 as SQVTM and CDR2 as ANQGSEA. V gave up 3 bases and J gave up 3 bases; unmatched junction bases: 5. The CDR3 spells CSVDGQGYHTEAFF. The CDR3 region has the DNA TGCAGCGTTGATGGACAGGGGTACCACACTGAAGCTTTCTTT. Together with reference TRBV29-1 and TRBJ1-1, the CDR3 gives the full variable domain: SAVISQKPSRDICQRGTSLTIQCQVDSQVTMMFWYRQQPGQSLTLIATANQGSEATYESGFVIDKFPISRPNLTFSTLTVSNMSPEDSSIYLCSVDGQGYHTEAFFGQGTRLTVV.

The chain recombines TRBV3-1 with TRBJ1-1; D unresolved. The V gene lost 2 bases and the J gene lost 4 bases, with 8 bases spanning the gap. The V gene's germline CDR1 is LGHDT and CDR2 YNNKEL (reference sequence). CDR3 length: 13 residues. The CDR3 sequence is CASSQLVSTEAFF. The CDR3 bases are TGTGCCAGCAGCCAACTGGTTTCCACTGAAGCTTTCTTT.

This clonotype showed up many times. The DNA of the CDR3 is TGTGCCAGCAGCTTATGGGGTGCCGGGATACACAATGAGCAGTTCTTC. This sequence encodes CASSLWGAGIHNEQFF. The J gene is TRBJ2-1, the V gene TRBV5-8; D possibly corresponds to TRBD2 (5 bases). Per germline, CDR1 SGHTS and CDR2 YDEGEE. The V end was cut by 2 bases, the J end by 5 bases, with 17 bases between. This CDR3 region has 16 residues. The whole variable domain, filled in from reference TRBV5-8 and TRBJ2-1, reads EAGVTQSPTHLIKTRGQQATLRCSPISGHTSVYWYQQALGLGLQFLLWYDEGEERNRGNFPPRFSGRQFPNYSSELNVNALELEDSALYLCASSLWGAGIHNEQFFGPGTRLTVL.

The chain joins TRBV7-9 to TRBJ2-7; tentative D call: TRBD2 (5 bases). The V end was cut by 5 bases, the J end by 5 bases, with 16 bases between. CDR3 length: 14 residues. The germline V gene encodes CDR1 SEHNR and CDR2 FQNEAQ (reference sequence). The CDR3 spells CASSPPGLRHEQYF. In DNA form, the CDR3 reads TGTGCCAGCAGCCCTCCCGGACTGCGCCACGAGCAGTACTTC. The full variable domain, rest sourced from reference TRBV7-9 and TRBJ2-7, is DTGVSQNPRHKITKRGQNVTFRCDPISEHNRLYWYRQTLGQGPEFLTYFQNEAQLEKSRLLSDRFSAERPKGSFSTLEIQRTEQGDSAMYLCASSPPGLRHEQYFGPGTRLTVT.

This clonotype was observed a handful of times. The rearrangement links TRBV18 to TRBJ2-1, with 7 bases fitting TRBD2. Trimming at V came to 1 base and at J to 4 bases, leaving 13 bases not matched to a gene. This CDR3 spans 18 amino acids. In germline, CDR1 is KGHSH, CDR2 LQKENI. The CDR3 DNA is TGTGCCAGCTCACCACGGGACTACGGGGTCTCGGGTTACAATGAGCAGTTCTTC. This sequence encodes CASSPRDYGVSGYNEQFF.

This clonotype was seen repeatedly, ten times or more. The rearrangement uses TRBV11-3 and TRBJ2-5, with TRBD2 identical over 8 bases. The length of the CDR3 is 17 residues. J gave up 3 bases and V 5 bases, and 14 bases lay outside the gene matches. Germline-derived CDR1 and CDR2 are SGHNT and YENEEA. The chain's CDR3 is CASSPRRAGDVKETQYF. The CDR3 DNA is TGTGCCAGCAGCCCCCGGAGAGCGGGAGATGTAAAAGAGACCCAGTACTTC. The whole variable domain, remainder taken from reference TRBV11-3 and TRBJ2-5, is EAGVVQSPRYKIIEKKQPVAFWCNPISGHNTLYWYLQNLGQGPELLIRYENEEAVDDSQLPKDRFSAERLKGVDSTLKIQPAELGDSAVYLCASSPRRAGDVKETQYFGPGTRLLVL.

Note on this clonotype: Given the absence of the conserved phenylalanine or tryptophan at the CDR3 end, a read error is likely. The chain employs TRBV7-9 and TRBJ2-1; 7 nucleotides align to TRBD2. Germline-derived CDR1 and CDR2 are SEHNR and FQNEAQ (reference sequence). The CDR3 runs 17 residues. Trimming at V came to 0 bases and at J to 4 bases, leaving 9 bases not matched to a gene. In DNA form, the CDR3 reads TGTGCCAGCAGCTTAGCGTCAGCGGGAAGCTTTTACAATGAGCAGTTCCTC. Its translation is CASSLASAGSFYNEQFL.

A few counts support this clonotype. The chain has TRBV9 and TRBJ2-3, with 11 positions matching TRBD1. Germline V gene data show CDR1 as SGDLS and CDR2 as YYNGEE. The CDR3 contains 18 residues. J was trimmed by 4 bases and V by 4 bases; bases with no gene match: 14. CDR3 in DNA: TGTGCCAGCAGCCAACGAACCCCCGGGACAGGGGGGGCAGATACGCAGTATTTT. Residues: CASSQRTPGTGGADTQYF. The entire variable domain, with the rest obtained from reference TRBV9 and TRBJ2-3, is as follows: DSGVTQTPKHLITATGQRVTLRCSPRSGDLSVYWYQQSLDQGLQFLIQYYNGEERAKGNILERFSAQQFPDLHSELNLSSLELGDSALYFCASSQRTPGTGGADTQYFGPGTRLTVL.

The J gene is TRBJ1-1, the V gene TRBV29-1, with D uncertain. CDR1 and CDR2 (germline): SQVTM, ANQGSEA. With 8 bases removed from V and 4 bases from J, the gap between germline ends came to 11 bases. This CDR3 has 11 amino acids. Here the CDR3 DNA reads TGCAGCCGGGAGGTACCCACTGAAGCTTTCTTT. Translated, it gives CSREVPTEAFF.

The chain recombines TRBV27 with TRBJ2-7; 10 bases are shared with TRBD1. This CDR3 comprises 13 residues. V dropped 8 bases and J dropped 4; count of bases not matched to a gene: 5. The V gene's germline CDR1 is MNHEY and CDR2 SMNVEV (reference sequence). CDR3 DNA sequence: TGTGCCAGCCTCGGACAGGGGGGGTACGAGCAGTACTTC. Translation: CASLGQGGYEQYF.

This clonotype was seen more than once but under ten times. V is TRBV5-1 and J is TRBJ1-1; the D is unclear. Germline V CDR1 and CDR2: SGHRS, YFSETQ. The CDR3 totals 13 residues. Trimming shortened V by 6 bases and J by 0 bases, and 9 bases separated the two germline ends. The CDR3 region is CASNGLLNTEAFF. CDR3 DNA sequence: TGCGCCAGCAATGGGCTTTTGAACACTGAAGCTTTCTTT.